A single sample gave rise to the 25 T cell receptor beta chains below, sequenced in a study of cytomegalovirus exposure and HLA in healthy donors. It was with 60 Vbeta and 13 Jbeta primers that the PCR ran. Assay used: immunoSEQ multiplex PCR; TCRdb lists only in-frame clones, some missing. This sample has 150,000 to 200,000 clones, with 65% to 75% found just once. Sequenced input: PBMCs. The source of these receptors is a girl aged 10-17 years in good health and CMV-seronegative.

The rearrangement uses TRBV7-9 and TRBJ1-3; D possibly corresponds to TRBD1 (6 bases). Germline loops: CDR1 SEHNR, CDR2 FQNEAQ (reference sequence). CDR3 length equals 12 residues. Trimming pared 9 bases from V and 6 bases from J, leaving 12 bases between. The CDR3 protein is CASTSGVNTIYF. The CDR3 DNA reads as TGTGCCAGTACTTCAGGGGTAAACACCATATATTTT.

The chain recombines TRBV29-1 with TRBJ1-1; 7 nucleotides align to TRBD1. The V gene end was trimmed by 7 bases and the J gene end by 3 bases; junction bases not matched to a gene: 11. The CDR3 covers 14 residues. Germline V gene sequence: CDR1 SQVTM, CDR2 ANQGSEA. The CDR3 coding sequence is TGCAGCGCGTCGGTCTCACAGGGGCACACTGAAGCTTTCTTT. Translation: CSASVSQGHTEAFF. Supplemented by reference TRBV29-1 and TRBJ1-1, the full variable domain reads SAVISQKPSRDICQRGTSLTIQCQVDSQVTMMFWYRQQPGQSLTLIATANQGSEATYESGFVIDKFPISRPNLTFSTLTVSNMSPEDSSIYLCSASVSQGHTEAFFGQGTRLTVV.

This sequence joins TRBV16 and TRBJ1-4; a possible D gene is TRBD1 (5 bases). The V end lost 0 bases, the J end lost 6 bases, and 14 bases lay between the germline ends. The length of the CDR3 is 16 residues. Germline values: CDR1 KGHSY, CDR2 FQNENV. For the CDR3, the DNA is TGTGCCAGCAGCCAATCCCCGGGGGATGGGGATGAAAAACTGTTTTTT. Encoded protein: CASSQSPGDGDEKLFF.

This clone has only one observation. V is TRBV5-8 and J is TRBJ2-2, with 8 nucleotides matching TRBD1. Germline trimming cut 4 bases from V and 7 bases from J; bases unmatched to any gene: 9. The germline gives CDR1 SGHTS, CDR2 YDEGEE. The CDR3 spans 15 residues. The CDR3 sequence is CASSRFDRGIGELFF. The CDR3 nucleotides are TGTGCCAGCAGCCGATTTGACAGGGGAATCGGGGAGCTGTTTTTT. Using reference TRBV5-8 and TRBJ2-2 for the parts outside the CDR3, the full variable domain is EAGVTQSPTHLIKTRGQQATLRCSPISGHTSVYWYQQALGLGLQFLLWYDEGEERNRGNFPPRFSGRQFPNYSSELNVNALELEDSALYLCASSRFDRGIGELFFGEGSRLTVL.

The chain has TRBV5-6 and TRBJ2-2; 9 bases line up with TRBD1. V was pared by 4 bases and J by 8 bases, with 9 bases of the junction left unmatched. The CDR3 runs to 15 residues. CDR1 and CDR2 (germline): SGHDT, YYEEEE. The CDR3 region is CASSQPGQGIGELFF. The CDR3 bases are TGTGCCAGCAGCCAACCGGGACAGGGCATAGGGGAGCTGTTTTTT.

The chain is built from TRBV7-8 and TRBJ2-5; 8 nucleotides agree with TRBD1. Trimming at V came to 6 bases and at J to 2 bases, leaving 8 bases not matched to a gene. This CDR3 comprises 15 residues. Germline assignment: CDR1 SGHVS and CDR2 FQNEAQ. CDR3 DNA sequence: TGTGCCAGCAGTGCCACTCGACAGGGGCAAGAGACCCAGTACTTC. It yields the protein CASSATRQGQETQYF.

This chain connects TRBV27 to TRBJ2-5; 8 nucleotides line up with TRBD1. The CDR3 contains 17 residues. The junction had 13 bases not matched to a gene; V was cut back by 6 bases and J by 1 base. CDR1 and CDR2 (germline): MNHEY, SMNVEV (reference sequence). The CDR3, as DNA: TGTGCCAGCAGCCGGGACCTCCGGACAGGGACCCAAGAGACCCAGTACTTC. Translated: CASSRDLRTGTQETQYF.

The chain uses TRBV2 and TRBJ2-7, with TRBD1 identical over 11 bases. From germline, CDR1 is SNHLY and CDR2 FYNNEI. Trimming took 9 bases from V and 7 from J; bases not matched to a gene: 8. The CDR3 runs 13 residues. The CDR3 sequence: CASGQGAPREQYF. The CDR3 DNA sequence: TGTGCCAGTGGACAGGGGGCGCCGCGGGAGCAGTACTTC.

The rearrangement links TRBV28 to TRBJ2-5, with TRBD2 as a possible D gene (7 bases). Trimming took off 5 bases at V and 4 bases at J, with 20 bases between the two ends. CDR1 and CDR2 from the germline V gene are MDHEN and SYDVKM. The CDR3 spans 16 residues. CDR3 nucleotides: TGTGCCAGCAGTGACGGAGGGAGGGGGGGAGGAGAGACCCAGTACTTC. Protein sequence: CASSDGGRGGGETQYF.

This clone was seen just once. V gene TRBV5-6 combines with J gene TRBJ2-1; 10 bases fit TRBD1. The CDR3 loop spans 15 amino acids. Germline V lookup: CDR1 SGHDT, CDR2 YYEEEE. V dropped 4 bases and J dropped 5; count of bases not matched to a gene: 6. CDR3 in DNA: TGTGCCAGCAGCGACCCGGGACAGGGGAACAATGAGCAGTTCTTC. This codes for CASSDPGQGNNEQFF. Together with reference TRBV5-6 and TRBJ2-1, the CDR3 gives the full variable domain: DAGVTQSPTHLIKTRGQQVTLRCSPKSGHDTVSWYQQALGQGPQFIFQYYEEEERQRGNFPDRFSGHQFPNYSSELNVNALLLGDSALYLCASSDPGQGNNEQFFGPGTRLTVL.

The V and J genes are TRBV19 and TRBJ1-5; TRBD1 agrees at 8 bases. The CDR3 has 15 residues. With 10 bases clipped from V and 3 bases from J, the junction kept 11 bases outside the gene matches. CDR1 LNHDA and CDR2 SQIVND come from the germline V gene (reference sequence). The CDR3 DNA reads TGTGCCACCCAGGGGGCAGGTGAGCCCAATCAGCCCCAGCATTTT. Translating it yields CATQGAGEPNQPQHF.

The chain employs TRBV15 and TRBJ1-6; D unclear. The germline gives CDR1 LNHNV, CDR2 YYDKDF (reference sequence). This CDR3 has 15 amino acids. V was shortened by 0 bases and J by 14 bases, with 17 bases between the two germline ends. This chain's CDR3 is CATSRDPVKVAALHF. CDR3 DNA sequence: TGTGCCACCAGCAGAGACCCAGTGAAGGTGGCGGCCCTCCACTTT.

This clone was counted only a few times. This chain joins TRBV29-1 and TRBJ2-6; 9 bases agree with TRBD1. The trim removed 6 bases at V and 1 base at J, leaving 7 bases unmatched. The germline CDR1 and CDR2 sequences are SQVTM and ANQGSEA. The CDR3 is made up of 16 amino acids. CDR3 nucleotide sequence: TGCAGCGTGGGGACAGGGTTCTCATCTGGGGCCAACGTCCTGACTTTC. Protein product: CSVGTGFSSGANVLTF. The full variable domain, with the rest looked up from reference TRBV29-1 and TRBJ2-6, is SAVISQKPSRDICQRGTSLTIQCQVDSQVTMMFWYRQQPGQSLTLIATANQGSEATYESGFVIDKFPISRPNLTFSTLTVSNMSPEDSSIYLCSVGTGFSSGANVLTFGAGSRLTVL.

This rearrangement joins TRBV27 to TRBJ2-3; 7 bases align to TRBD1. The germline CDR1 and CDR2 sequences are MNHEY and SMNVEV (reference sequence). Trimming cost V 5 bases and J 14 bases; bases outside gene matches: 7. The CDR3 spans 11 residues. The CDR3 DNA reads TGTGCCAGCAGTATACCGGGACAGAGGTATTTT. Protein product: CASSIPGQRYF.

The rearrangement joins TRBV2 to TRBJ2-1, with 7 bases fitting TRBD2. Germline V gene sequence: CDR1 SNHLY, CDR2 FYNNEI. This CDR3 spans 17 amino acids. After removal of 5 bases from V and 0 bases from J, the junction contained 10 bases not matched to a gene. The chain's CDR3 is CASSRRAGEGSYNEQFF. The CDR3 DNA reads TGTGCCAGCAGTAGAAGGGCGGGGGAGGGCTCCTACAATGAGCAGTTCTTC.

J is TRBJ2-3 and V is TRBV10-3; 9 positions agree with TRBD2. CDR1 and CDR2 (germline): ENHRY, SYGVKD. This CDR3 has 14 residues. Trimming cost V 4 bases and J 1 base; bases outside gene matches: 0. CDR3 residues: CAISASGGTDTQYF. In DNA, the CDR3 is TGTGCCATCAGTGCTAGCGGGGGCACAGATACGCAGTATTTT.

The rearrangement joins TRBV6-5 to TRBJ2-7; maybe TRBD1 (6 bases). Germline loops: CDR1 MNHEY, CDR2 SVGAGI. This CDR3 is built from 12 residues. V shed 5 bases and J shed 3 bases, with 8 bases lying between them. CDR3 bases: TGTGCCAGCAGTGCGGACAGCTACGAGCAGTACTTC. It specifies CASSADSYEQYF.

V gene TRBV7-2 combines with J gene TRBJ2-7; a possible D gene is TRBD2 (6 bases). Germline V gene lookup returns CDR1 SGHTA and CDR2 FQGNSA. The CDR3 has 13 amino acids. V was trimmed by 5 bases and J by 6 bases, leaving 14 bases between them. CDR3 region: CASSRDTSFEQYF. CDR3 bases: TGTGCCAGCAGCCGCGACACTAGCTTCGAGCAGTACTTC.

This clone was seen a handful of times. Written as DNA, the CDR3 is TGTGCCAGCTCCCCTCAGCGGGGAGATAGTCAGCCCCAGCATTTT. Amino acids: CASSPQRGDSQPQHF. The V call is TRBV18, the J call TRBJ1-5; D ambiguous. V was trimmed by 6 bases and J by 6 bases, leaving 18 bases between them. This CDR3 contains 15 residues. Germline V gives CDR1 KGHSH, CDR2 LQKENI.

The V and J genes are TRBV15 and TRBJ2-7; weak D call: TRBD1 (6 bases). The CDR3 runs 15 residues. Germline CDR1 is LNHNV and CDR2 is YYDKDF (reference sequence). The V end was cut by 6 bases, the J end by 0 bases, with 15 bases between. CDR3 DNA sequence: TGTGCCACCAGGGTCTCCCAGGGGCTCTCCTACGAGCAGTACTTC. Protein sequence: CATRVSQGLSYEQYF.

This clone came up a few times. This chain joins TRBV5-1 and TRBJ2-5, with 9 positions matching TRBD1. The last part of the DNA fits TRBJ2-7 better; the J call may be wrong. The CDR3 covers 17 residues. Germline V gene lookup returns CDR1 SGHRS and CDR2 YFSETQ. The CDR3 nucleotides are TGCGCCAGCAGCTGGGGGTCCCGACAGGGGGACTCCTACGAGCAGTACTTC. It translates to CASSWGSRQGDSYEQYF.

The V call is TRBV25-1, the J call TRBJ2-7; 8 bases line up with TRBD1. V shed 4 bases and J 5 bases; nucleotides not matched to a gene: 7. CDR1 is MGHDK, CDR2 SYGVNS, per germline. The CDR3 length is 14 residues. The CDR3 reads CASSATGGIDEQYF. CDR3 nucleotides: TGTGCCAGCAGTGCTACAGGGGGTATCGACGAGCAGTACTTC.

The CDR3 bases are TGTGCCAGCAGCTTAGCGACTGGCGCGGGCGGACTCAATCAGCCCCAGCATTTT. This translates into CASSLATGAGGLNQPQHF. The chain recombines TRBV7-8 with TRBJ1-5; no definite D call. The CDR3 has 18 amino acids. Trimming removed 0 bases from V and 3 bases from J, with 18 bases in between. The V gene's germline CDR1 is SGHVS and CDR2 FQNEAQ.

This clone was recorded a few times. This chain uses TRBV9 with TRBJ1-2; TRBD1 matches at 11 bases. Germline V CDR1 and CDR2: SGDLS, YYNGEE. The V and J ends lost 4 bases and 11 bases, in that order; junction bases with no gene match: 13. The CDR3 has 15 amino acids. The CDR3, as DNA: TGTGCCAGCAGCCCGAGGGACAGGGGGTTTTTTGGTTACACCTTC. It codes for CASSPRDRGFFGYTF. The full variable domain, completed using reference TRBV9 and TRBJ1-2, is DSGVTQTPKHLITATGQRVTLRCSPRSGDLSVYWYQQSLDQGLQFLIQYYNGEERAKGNILERFSAQQFPDLHSELNLSSLELGDSALYFCASSPRDRGFFGYTFGSGTRLTVV.

V is TRBV5-5 and J is TRBJ1-5, with D perhaps TRBD1 (5 bases). Germline-derived CDR1 and CDR2 are SGHKS and YYEKEE (reference sequence). The CDR3 has 15 amino acids. Trimming left V 3 bases short and J 3 bases short, with 13 bases between. The CDR3, as DNA: TGTGCCAGCAGCTCAATAGGGGTCCTCAATCAGCCCCAGCATTTT. Residues: CASSSIGVLNQPQHF.